Listed below are T cell receptor beta chains from one sample, sequenced in a study of T cells in Graves' hyperthyroidism and ophthalmopathy. One entry per CDR3 protein results from TCRdb running MiXCR on the multiplex PCR reads. Of a few hundred thousand distinct CDR3 sequences in the sample, 15% to 18% were seen once. Input material: blood. These receptor sequences come from a woman aged 30 to 39 with Graves' hyperthyroidism. Each CDR3 is given with its conserved first and last residue.

V: TRBV29-1; CDR3: CSVSRDSSYEQYF
V: TRBV6-5; CDR3: CASSYSTPGQETQYF
V: TRBV18; CDR3: CASSPGQGLAKNIQYF
V: TRBV12-3/TRBV12-4; CDR3: CASSLAGLAGEHEQFF
V: TRBV7-2; CDR3: CASSSRRSSYEQYF
V: TRBV6-5; CDR3: CASSFRLAGDNEQFF
V: TRBV6-5; CDR3: CASSYSGGVYGYTF
V: TRBV6-1; CDR3: CASSSLGGYHEQFF
V: TRBV29-1; CDR3: CSVGLADTQYF
V: TRBV7-2; CDR3: CASRSRGGVSGNTIYF
V: TRBV7-9; CDR3: CASSAYRGAEQYF
V: TRBV7-9; CDR3: CASSPLAGGSSYEQYF
V: TRBV11-2; CDR3: CASSSRTAGLGYEQYF
V: TRBV7-9; CDR3: CASSARGTSNEKLFF
V: TRBV7-8; CDR3: CASSLITGSYEQYF
V: TRBV12-3/TRBV12-4; CDR3: CASSLTSVNQPQHF
V: TRBV7-2; CDR3: CASSLAQGINEQYF
V: TRBV28; CDR3: CASRPTLWTSGKADTQYF
V: TRBV6-2/TRBV6-3; CDR3: CASSYGGTTEAFF
V: TRBV19; CDR3: CASSPVTGNTEAFF
V: TRBV7-6; CDR3: CASSSPGLAGEQYF
V: TRBV20-1; CDR3: CSARTLPAKNIQYF
V: TRBV7-9; CDR3: CASSGRDDTQYF
V: TRBV4-3; CDR3: CASSQSTGTYEQYF
V: TRBV5-1; CDR3: CASRRQGADTGELFF
V: TRBV7-2; CDR3: CVSGLAGGSSYNEQFF
V: TRBV4-1; CDR3: CASSQGVGPLAHEQYF
V: TRBV24-1; CDR3: CATSDTGTSGKNEQFF
V: TRBV27; CDR3: CASSLSETGNHEQYF
V: TRBV4-1; CDR3: CASMVSVNTEAFF
V: TRBV7-6; CDR3: CAIASGTRSTGELFF
V: TRBV11-2; CDR3: CASSLAPPVSRQFF
V: TRBV6-2/TRBV6-3; CDR3: CASSLGGRRTEAFF
V: TRBV10-3; CDR3: CAISSGGEKLFF
V: TRBV5-1; CDR3: CASSLVAGGPIYEQFF
V: TRBV28; CDR3: CASSSSSGSYEQYF
V: TRBV18; CDR3: CASSPVYNEQFF
V: TRBV3-1; CDR3: CASSQEGKVVTDTQYF
V: TRBV13; CDR3: CASSFRTGGSGTGELFF
V: TRBV20-1; CDR3: CSDRGLAYEQYF
V: TRBV10-3; CDR3: CAISGRGWERTTDTQYF
V: TRBV3-1; CDR3: CASSQDGGQGLGYTF
V: TRBV27; CDR3: CASSLVWGSQPQHF
V: TRBV29-1; CDR3: CSVEAGTGYYEQYF
V: TRBV6-1; CDR3: CASSAGSGANVLTF
V: TRBV27; CDR3: CASSLSVTGGVIMNTEAFF
V: TRBV20-1; CDR3: CSARLNRDRKYDQPQHF
V: TRBV6-1; CDR3: CASSDGQALRTEAFF